Presented here are 26 T cell receptor beta chains from one specimen sequenced in a study of T cells in Graves' hyperthyroidism and ophthalmopathy. Researchers took RNA transcripts and amplified the TCR beta CDR3 regions from them. The TCR CDR3 first-round RT-PCR relied on the HTBI primer set. A single record per CDR3 protein comes from TCRdb applying MiXCR to the multiplex PCR reads. The sample includes some 600,000 distinct CDR3 sequences, roughly 13% of them seen just once. Sample: blood. These TCRs come from a young woman with Graves' hyperthyroidism that later progressed to Graves' ophthalmopathy.

This clonotype was detected many times. The chain employs TRBV2 and TRBJ2-5, with D possibly matching TRBD2 (6 bases). Germline V gives CDR1 SNHLY, CDR2 FYNNEI. The CDR3 is made up of 15 amino acids. V lost 7 bases, J lost 2 bases, and 17 bases lay in between. The CDR3 sequence is CASNGESGRQETQYF. In DNA form, the CDR3 reads TGTGCCAGCAACGGAGAAAGCGGGCGTCAAGAGACCCAGTACTTC. The full variable domain, completed using reference TRBV2 and TRBJ2-5, is EPEVTQTPSHQVTQMGQEVILRCVPISNHLYFYWYRQILGQKVEFLVSFYNNEISEKSEIFDDQFSVERPDGSNFTLKIRSTKLEDSAMYFCASNGESGRQETQYFGPGTRLLVL.

This clonotype was observed many times. The DNA for the CDR3 is TGTGCCAGCAGCCCCTCAGGGGGTGGCGGGGAGCTGTTTTTT. Its protein is CASSPSGGGGELFF. This chain uses TRBV11-3 with TRBJ2-2; 7 positions agree with TRBD1. CDR3 length: 14 residues. Trimming took 5 bases from V and 7 from J; bases not matched to a gene: 7. Germline assignment: CDR1 SGHNT and CDR2 YENEEA.

The sample holds many counts of this clonotype. The chain is built from TRBV12-3 or TRBV12-4 and TRBJ2-5, with a tentative D call TRBD2 (7 bases). This CDR3 spans 14 amino acids. V lost 4 bases and J lost 5, with 14 bases in between. For the CDR3, the DNA is TGTGCCAGCAGTTCGATACAGGGAGGGGAGACCCAGTACTTC. This sequence encodes CASSSIQGGETQYF.

This clonotype was seen repeatedly, ten times or more. The rearrangement uses TRBV5-1 and TRBJ1-3, with D unresolved. Trimming stripped 0 bases from V and 0 bases from J, with 10 bases between. Germline V CDR1 and CDR2: SGHRS, YFSETQ. The CDR3 spans 16 residues. For the CDR3, the DNA is TGCGCCAGCAGCTTGGCCGTGGGGATCTCTGGAAACACCATATATTTT. Translated, it gives CASSLAVGISGNTIYF.

There are many counts of this clonotype. V and J are TRBV19 and TRBJ2-3; a possible D gene is TRBD2 (6 bases). CDR1 and CDR2 from the germline V gene are LNHDA and SQIVND (reference sequence). This CDR3 spans 16 amino acids. Trimming left V 6 bases short and J 0 bases short, with 16 bases between. The CDR3 here is CASSSRRASSTDTQYF. The DNA for the CDR3 is TGTGCCAGTAGCTCCCGGAGGGCCTCTAGCACAGATACGCAGTATTTT.

The J gene is TRBJ1-5, the V gene TRBV6-5, with 7 bases fitting TRBD1. V shed 7 bases and J 6 bases; nucleotides not matched to a gene: 6. The CDR3 loop spans 13 amino acids. CDR1 is MNHEY, CDR2 SVGAGI, per germline. The CDR3 coding sequence is TGTGCCAGCAAAGACAGGGCCGGTCAGCCCCAGCATTTT. It is translated as CASKDRAGQPQHF.

Of note for this clonotype: A read error is possible here, since a much larger clone lies one base away. The CDR3: CANSRTIEKLFF. The DNA of the CDR3 is TGTGCCAACAGTCGAACCATTGAAAAACTGTTTTTT. The V gene is TRBV6-1, the J gene TRBJ1-4, with D hard to call. The CDR3 runs 12 residues. Per the germline V gene, CDR1 is MNHNS and CDR2 is SASEGT.

This chain joins TRBV7-9 and TRBJ2-1; 7 nucleotides agree with TRBD2. Germline CDR1 SEHNR, CDR2 FQNEAQ (reference sequence). CDR3 size: 14 residues. With 5 bases clipped from V and 4 bases from J, the junction kept 5 bases outside the gene matches. CDR3 DNA: TGTGCCAGCAGCACCTCTAGCGGATACAATGAGCAGTTCTTC. Translation gives CASSTSSGYNEQFF. Looking up the rest from reference TRBV7-9 and TRBJ2-1 gives the full variable domain: DTGVSQNPRHKITKRGQNVTFRCDPISEHNRLYWYRQTLGQGPEFLTYFQNEAQLEKSRLLSDRFSAERPKGSFSTLEIQRTEQGDSAMYLCASSTSSGYNEQFFGPGTRLTVL.

This clonotype has at least ten counts. The chain recombines TRBV20-1 with TRBJ1-1, with D possibly TRBD1 on 5 matching bases. Trimming removed 0 bases from V and 4 bases from J, with 15 bases in between. CDR1 is DFQATT and CDR2 is SNEGSKA in the germline V gene (reference sequence). The CDR3 spans 15 residues. CDR3 sequence reads: CSARDGGGSTTEAFF. CDR3 bases: TGCAGTGCTAGAGATGGGGGAGGGTCCACCACTGAAGCTTTCTTT.

A few counts support this clonotype. V and J are TRBV4-2 and TRBJ2-5; 15 bases map to TRBD2. The CDR3 has 17 residues. V lost 4 bases and J lost 3; bases outside the gene matches: 6. The germline gives CDR1 LGHNA, CDR2 YNFKEQ. CDR3 bases: TGTGCCAGCAGCCCAGGACTAGCGGGAGGGATAGAAGAGACCCAGTACTTC. It codes for CASSPGLAGGIEETQYF.

This rearrangement joins TRBV7-2 to TRBJ2-5, with 10 bases identical to TRBD1. This CDR3 has 15 amino acids. CDR1 SGHTA and CDR2 FQGNSA come from the germline V gene. V dropped 4 bases and J dropped 1; count of bases not matched to a gene: 3. The CDR3 region has the DNA TGTGCCAGCAGCTACGGGGACAGGGGCCAAGAGACCCAGTACTTC. Its protein product is CASSYGDRGQETQYF.

This clonotype was picked up many times. The chain links TRBV11-1 to TRBJ2-7; D gene unclear. This CDR3 has 15 residues. Germline V CDR1 and CDR2: SGHAT, FQDESV (reference sequence). V was shortened by 0 bases and J by 2 bases, with 11 bases between the two germline ends. The CDR3 is CASSLAQAKPYEQYF. The CDR3 DNA reads TGTGCCAGCAGCTTAGCGCAGGCTAAGCCCTACGAGCAGTACTTC.

Ten or more counts support this clonotype. This chain joins TRBV5-6 and TRBJ2-5; D may be TRBD2 (6 bases). This CDR3 has 16 amino acids. The V end was cut by 4 bases, the J end by 2 bases, with 18 bases between. In germline, CDR1 is SGHDT, CDR2 YYEEEE. CDR3 bases: TGTGCCAGCAGCCGCTCCCGGCTAGCGCAACAAGAGACCCAGTACTTC. As protein: CASSRSRLAQQETQYF.

In its sample, this clonotype was seen many times. The CDR3 nucleotides are TGTGCCAGCAGGGATCTAACTAGCGGCGGCACCGGGGAGCTGTTTTTT. Protein product: CASRDLTSGGTGELFF. The chain employs TRBV28 and TRBJ2-2, with 8 nucleotides matching TRBD2. The ends lost 6 bases at V and 4 bases at J; junction bases unmatched: 10. Per the germline V gene, CDR1 is MDHEN and CDR2 is SYDVKM. This CDR3 has 16 amino acids.

This clonotype was seen many times. The V call is TRBV30, the J call TRBJ2-1; D gene uncertain. Germline lookup yields CDR1 GTSNPN and CDR2 SVGIG (reference sequence). Between the trimmed V and J ends, which lost 3 bases and 5 bases, there was a span of 5 bases. CDR3 length: 11 residues. The CDR3 nucleotides read TGTGCCTGGAGGGGCAACAATGAGCAGTTCTTC. Its protein is CAWRGNNEQFF.

The chain uses TRBV11-3 and TRBJ2-2, with D possibly TRBD2 on 6 matching bases. V was pared by 0 bases and J by 4 bases, with 21 bases between. Germline V lookup: CDR1 SGHNT, CDR2 YENEEA. The CDR3 extends over 19 amino acids. In DNA, the CDR3 is TGTGCCAGCAGCTTAGACCGGCGGTGGGGGGTCGGGGGCACCGGGGAGCTGTTTTTT. The encoded protein is CASSLDRRWGVGGTGELFF. The full variable domain, its missing parts supplied by reference TRBV11-3 and TRBJ2-2, is EAGVVQSPRYKIIEKKQPVAFWCNPISGHNTLYWYLQNLGQGPELLIRYENEEAVDDSQLPKDRFSAERLKGVDSTLKIQPAELGDSAVYLCASSLDRRWGVGGTGELFFGEGSRLTVL.

This chain connects TRBV30 to TRBJ1-2; a possible D gene is TRBD1 (6 bases). The CDR3 runs 13 residues. V shed 1 base and J shed 4 bases, with 10 bases lying between them. In germline, CDR1 is GTSNPN, CDR2 SVGIG (reference sequence). CDR3 DNA sequence: TGTGCCTGGAGTGCTAGGGACATCTATGGCTACACCTTC. The encoded protein is CAWSARDIYGYTF.

In this sample, this clonotype turned up many times. This sequence joins TRBV6-1 and TRBJ2-7; TRBD1 might be the D (5 bases). The CDR3 is made up of 13 amino acids. CDR1 is MNHNS and CDR2 is SASEGT in the germline V gene. Trimming left V 6 bases short and J 0 bases short, with 9 bases between. CDR3 in amino acids: CASRGLDSYEQYF. The CDR3 nucleotides are TGTGCCAGCAGGGGGCTAGACTCCTACGAGCAGTACTTC.

CDR3 DNA sequence: TGTGCCAGTAGTACCCAACAGGGGTCTTGGAACGAGCAGTACTTC. Translated: CASSTQQGSWNEQYF. This chain connects TRBV19 to TRBJ2-7, with 7 bases identical to TRBD1. CDR1 and CDR2 (germline): LNHDA, SQIVND (reference sequence). After removal of 4 bases from V and 5 bases from J, the junction contained 11 bases not matched to a gene. This CDR3 has 15 amino acids.

The table lists this clonotype with many counts. The chain is built from TRBV7-3 and TRBJ1-2; D is possibly TRBD1 (5 bases). The CDR3 sequence is 16 residues long. The V gene lost 5 bases and the J gene lost 4 bases, with 20 bases spanning the gap. The germline V gene encodes CDR1 SGHTA and CDR2 FQGTGA. The CDR3 region is CASSPSGSRAAYGYTF. CDR3 nucleotides: TGTGCCAGCAGCCCATCTGGGTCCAGGGCCGCCTATGGCTACACCTTC.

This clonotype was counted only a few times. The V and J genes are TRBV6-6 and TRBJ2-7, with D unresolved. Germline V lookup: CDR1 MNHNY, CDR2 SVGAGI (reference sequence). This CDR3 is 16 amino acids long. Trimming cost V 2 bases and J 0 bases, with 14 bases left between them. Here the CDR3 reads CASSYGVPLGSYEQYF. The CDR3 DNA sequence: TGTGCCAGCAGTTACGGGGTTCCCCTGGGCTCCTACGAGCAGTACTTC.

This clonotype turned up a few times. The CDR3 end shows no conserved phenylalanine or tryptophan, and so a read error is likely. The chain joins TRBV6-1 to TRBJ2-7, with a tentative D call TRBD1 (5 bases). The CDR3 extends over 13 amino acids. CDR1 is MNHNS and CDR2 is SASEGT in the germline V gene. Trimming pared 7 bases from V and 3 bases from J, leaving 13 bases between. CDR3 sequence (DNA): TGTGCCAGCAAGGTGGACACCTACTACGAGCAGTACCTC. Translation gives CASKVDTYYEQYL.

The CDR3 DNA reads TGCGCCAGCAGCTTGTATCCCGGCAGCGCGAGCGGGAGGCAAGAGACCCAGTACTTC. It specifies CASSLYPGSASGRQETQYF. The chain recombines TRBV5-1 with TRBJ2-5, with TRBD2 identical over 9 bases. In germline, CDR1 is SGHRS, CDR2 YFSETQ. The CDR3 has 19 amino acids. J was trimmed by 2 bases and V by 1 base; bases with no gene match: 15.

In its sample, this clonotype was seen many times. The rearrangement links TRBV12-5 to TRBJ2-7; D remains ambiguous. Germline V gene lookup returns CDR1 LGHNT and CDR2 FRNRAP. The CDR3 has 14 amino acids. V was cut by 1 base and J by 0 bases, with 7 bases left in between. Written as DNA, the CDR3 is TGTGCTAGTGGTTTGGGATCCCCCTCCTACGAGCAGTACTTC. Protein sequence: CASGLGSPSYEQYF.

Ten or more counts support this clonotype. The rearrangement joins TRBV5-1 to TRBJ1-1, with D possibly matching TRBD1 (5 bases). Germline loops: CDR1 SGHRS, CDR2 YFSETQ. V was clipped by 5 bases and J by 5 bases, with 13 bases between them. The CDR3 is 13 residues long. CDR3 bases: TGCGCCAGCAGTTCGACAGAGACGACTGAAGCTTTCTTT. Translation gives CASSSTETTEAFF.

This clonotype has more than one count but fewer than ten. The chain combines TRBV3-1 with TRBJ1-2; possibly TRBD1 for D (5 bases). The CDR3 has 16 amino acids. Germline V lookup: CDR1 LGHDT, CDR2 YNNKEL (reference sequence). The V and J ends lost 0 bases and 7 bases respectively, with 18 bases between them. CDR3 sequence (DNA): TGTGCCAGCAGCCAAGATATGACCGGGGGAGTAGGTGGCTACACCTTC. Translation: CASSQDMTGGVGGYTF.